The 10 T cell receptor beta chains presented below share a single source sample, sequenced in a study of blood T cell repertoires in COVID-19. Data came from immunoSEQ multiplex PCR; TCRdb stores just in-frame clones and leaves some out. Of 450,000 to 500,000 clones listed, approximately 90% are singletons. The sample comprised PBMCs or T cells enriched from blood (not recorded which). The receptors derive from a woman in her fifties or sixties who had recovered from COVID-19.

The rearrangement uses TRBV5-5 and TRBJ2-3; 10 bases map to TRBD2. Germline values: CDR1 SGHKS, CDR2 YYEKEE (reference sequence). J was trimmed by 0 bases and V by 9 bases; bases with no gene match: 10. This CDR3 region has 16 residues. CDR3 nucleotides: TGTGCCACCACAACGGGACTAGCGAGAAGCACAGATACGCAGTATTTT. Translated: CATTTGLARSTDTQYF.

The gene calls are TRBV5-1 and TRBJ1-1, with 9 bases matching TRBD1. CDR1 is SGHRS, CDR2 YFSETQ, per germline. V lost 4 bases, J lost 3 bases, and 7 bases stayed unmatched. This CDR3 region has 15 residues. The chain's CDR3 is CASSVWDRVDTEAFF. The CDR3 DNA sequence: TGCGCCAGCAGCGTCTGGGACAGGGTGGACACTGAAGCTTTCTTT.

V is TRBV6-1 and J is TRBJ1-2, with a weak D call TRBD1 (5 bases). This CDR3 contains 15 residues. Germline CDR1 MNHNS, CDR2 SASEGT. Trimming cost V 1 base and J 2 bases, with 11 bases left between them. CDR3 bases: TGTGCCAGCAGTGAAGATTGGCGGGGCAACTATGGCTACACCTTC. It is translated as CASSEDWRGNYGYTF.

This chain uses TRBV2 with TRBJ1-6; 8 bases are shared with TRBD1. The CDR3 runs 14 residues. With V trimmed by 6 bases and J by 6 bases, 4 bases remained unmatched. Germline V CDR1 and CDR2: SNHLY, FYNNEI. CDR3 residues: CASSADRGNSPLHF. CDR3 in DNA: TGTGCCAGCAGCGCAGACAGGGGTAATTCACCCCTCCACTTT.

The CDR3 protein is CASSLVRTGYEQYF. Here the CDR3 DNA reads TGTGCCAGCAGCTTAGTTCGGACAGGGTACGAGCAGTACTTC. The chain has TRBV7-2 and TRBJ2-7; 8 positions agree with TRBD1. Germline V lookup: CDR1 SGHTA, CDR2 FQGNSA. The CDR3 totals 14 residues. With V trimmed by 1 base and J by 4 bases, 3 bases remained unmatched. The full variable domain, its missing parts supplied by reference TRBV7-2 and TRBJ2-7, is GAGVSQSPSNKVTEKGKDVELRCDPISGHTALYWYRQSLGQGLEFLIYFQGNSAPDKSGLPSDRFSAERTGGSVSTLTIQRTQQEDSAVYLCASSLVRTGYEQYFGPGTRLTVT.

The V gene is TRBV2, the J gene TRBJ2-1, with 10 positions matching TRBD2. V gave up 7 bases and J gave up 10 bases; unmatched junction bases: 13. Germline CDR1 is SNHLY and CDR2 is FYNNEI. The CDR3 runs 15 residues. CDR3 loop: CASNQAGGPFGEQFF. The CDR3 DNA reads TGTGCCAGCAACCAAGCGGGGGGGCCATTTGGGGAGCAGTTCTTC.

This CDR3 is CAWNKAQGKGWQFF. The DNA of the CDR3 is TGTGCCTGGAATAAGGCGCAGGGGAAAGGATGGCAGTTCTTC. V gene TRBV30 combines with J gene TRBJ2-1; possibly TRBD1 for D (6 bases). Germline V lookup: CDR1 GTSNPN, CDR2 SVGIG (reference sequence). Between the trimmed V and J ends, which lost 4 bases and 12 bases, there was a span of 22 bases. The CDR3 runs to 14 residues. Based on the CDR3 plus reference TRBV30 and TRBJ2-1, the full variable domain is SQTIHQWPATLVQPVGSPLSLECTVEGTSNPNLYWYRQAAGRGLQLLFYSVGIGQISSEVPQNLSASRPQDRQFILSSKKLLLSDSGFYLCAWNKAQGKGWQFFGPGTRLTVL.

V is TRBV5-1 and J is TRBJ1-1, with 8 nucleotides matching TRBD1. V lost 3 bases to trimming and J lost 7 bases; unmatched junction nucleotides: 5. Germline CDR1 and CDR2: SGHRS and YFSETQ. The CDR3 spans 13 residues. The CDR3 nucleotides read TGCGCCAGCAGCTCCACAGGGGGTTATGAAGCTTTCTTT. Translated, it gives CASSSTGGYEAFF.

The J gene is TRBJ1-5, the V gene TRBV11-2; D may be TRBD1 (6 bases). The germline gives CDR1 SGHAT, CDR2 FQNNGV. Trimming cost V 4 bases and J 1 base, with 8 bases left between them. This CDR3 has 14 residues. The CDR3 nucleotides read TGTGCCAGCAGCTCAACAGGGAGCAATCAGCCCCAGCATTTT. Residues: CASSSTGSNQPQHF.

In this sample, this clone turned up once. Other DNA sequences within the sample encode an identical CDR3. J is TRBJ2-7 and V is TRBV2, with a possible D match to TRBD1 (6 bases). V was trimmed by 5 bases and J by 4 bases, leaving 9 bases between them. This CDR3 comprises 12 residues. CDR1 is SNHLY, CDR2 FYNNEI, per germline. CDR3: CASSRTVYEQYV. The CDR3 nucleotides are TGTGCCAGCAGTCGGACAGTATACGAGCAGTACGTC.